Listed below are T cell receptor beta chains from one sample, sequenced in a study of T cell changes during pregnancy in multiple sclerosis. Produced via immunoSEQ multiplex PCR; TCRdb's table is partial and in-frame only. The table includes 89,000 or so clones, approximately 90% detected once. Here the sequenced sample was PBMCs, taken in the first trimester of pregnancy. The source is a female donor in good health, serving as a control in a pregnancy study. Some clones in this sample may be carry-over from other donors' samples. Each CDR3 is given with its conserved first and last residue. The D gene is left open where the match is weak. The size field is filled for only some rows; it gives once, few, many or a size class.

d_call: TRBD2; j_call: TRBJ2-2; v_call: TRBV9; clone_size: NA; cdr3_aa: CASSPKTSSGRAGELFF; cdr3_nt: TGTGCCAGCAGCCCCAAGACCTCTAGCGGGAGGGCCGGGGAGCTGTTTTTT
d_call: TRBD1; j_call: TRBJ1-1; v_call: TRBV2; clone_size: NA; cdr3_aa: CASSLLDRDTEAFF; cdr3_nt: TGTGCCAGCAGCTTATTGGACAGGGACACTGAAGCTTTCTTT
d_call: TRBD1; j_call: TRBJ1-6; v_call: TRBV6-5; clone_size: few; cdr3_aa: CASRSGTGAISPLHF; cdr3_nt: TGTGCCAGCAGGTCAGGTACAGGGGCAATTTCACCCCTCCACTTT
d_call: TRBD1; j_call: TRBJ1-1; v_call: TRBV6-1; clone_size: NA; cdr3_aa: CASSQGARTEAFF; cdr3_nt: TGTGCCAGCAGTCAGGGGGCGAGGACTGAAGCTTTCTTT
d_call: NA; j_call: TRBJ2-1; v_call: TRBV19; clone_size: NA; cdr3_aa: CASSIRVGEQFF; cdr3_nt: TGTGCCAGTAGTATTCGGGTCGGGGAGCAGTTCTTC
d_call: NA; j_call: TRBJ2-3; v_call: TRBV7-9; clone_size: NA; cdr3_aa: CASSSPDRLDTQYF; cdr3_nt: TGTGCCAGCAGCTCCCCCGACAGACTAGATACGCAGTATTTT
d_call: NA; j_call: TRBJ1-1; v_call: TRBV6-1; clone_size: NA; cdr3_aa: CASSATGMNTEAFF; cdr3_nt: TGTGCCAGCAGTGCGACAGGAATGAACACTGAAGCTTTCTTT
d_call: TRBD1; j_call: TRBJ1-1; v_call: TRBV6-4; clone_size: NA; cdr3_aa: CASSATGLTEAFF; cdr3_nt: TGTGCCAGCAGTGCGACAGGGCTCACTGAAGCTTTCTTT
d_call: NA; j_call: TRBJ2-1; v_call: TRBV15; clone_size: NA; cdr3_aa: CATSGSRVPSYNEQFF; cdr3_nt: TGTGCCACCAGCGGAAGCAGGGTTCCCTCCTACAATGAGCAGTTCTTC
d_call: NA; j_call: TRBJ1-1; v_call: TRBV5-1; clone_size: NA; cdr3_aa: CASSFGQMNTEAFF; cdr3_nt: TGCGCCAGCAGCTTTGGACAAATGAACACTGAAGCTTTCTTT
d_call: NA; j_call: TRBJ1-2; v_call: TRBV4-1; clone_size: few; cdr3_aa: CASSQPGEYGYTF; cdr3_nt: TGCGCCAGCAGCCAGCCAGGGGAATATGGCTACACCTTC
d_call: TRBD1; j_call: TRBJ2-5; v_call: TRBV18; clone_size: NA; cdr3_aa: CASSLGQGAETQYF; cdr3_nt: TGTGCCAGCTCACTCGGACAGGGGGCAGAGACCCAGTACTTC
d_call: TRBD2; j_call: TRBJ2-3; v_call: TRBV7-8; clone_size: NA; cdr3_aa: CASSLTSGTDTQYF; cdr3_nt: TGTGCCAGCAGCTTGACTAGCGGGACAGATACGCAGTATTTT
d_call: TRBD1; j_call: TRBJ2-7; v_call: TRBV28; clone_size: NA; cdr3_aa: CASSLPWTGRNYEQYF; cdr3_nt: TGTGCCAGCAGTTTACCATGGACAGGGCGAAACTACGAGCAGTACTTC
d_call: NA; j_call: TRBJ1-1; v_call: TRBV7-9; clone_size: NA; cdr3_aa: CASSLGGGNHGPEAFF; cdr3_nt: TGTGCCAGCAGCTTAGGGGGGGGCAACCACGGCCCTGAAGCTTTCTTT
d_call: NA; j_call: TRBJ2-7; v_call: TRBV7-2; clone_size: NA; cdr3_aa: CASSLDSGTYEQYF; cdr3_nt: TGTGCCAGCAGCTTAGACTCCGGGACCTACGAGCAGTACTTC
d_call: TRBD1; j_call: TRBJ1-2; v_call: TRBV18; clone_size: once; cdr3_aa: CASSPSQGADYGYTF; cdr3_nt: TGTGCCAGCTCACCATCACAGGGGGCGGACTATGGCTACACCTTC
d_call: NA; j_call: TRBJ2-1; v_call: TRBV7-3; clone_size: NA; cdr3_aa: CASSLKRQGGGEQFF; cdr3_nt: TGTGCCAGCAGCTTAAAGAGGCAGGGGGGTGGTGAGCAGTTCTTC
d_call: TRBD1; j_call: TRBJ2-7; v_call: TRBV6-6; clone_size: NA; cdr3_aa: CASSYLTGEAYEQYF; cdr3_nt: TGTGCCAGCAGTTACTTGACAGGGGAAGCCTACGAGCAGTACTTC
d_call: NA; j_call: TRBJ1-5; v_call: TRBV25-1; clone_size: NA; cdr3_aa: CASEGGQDQPQHF; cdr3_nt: TGTGCCAGCGAGGGGGGGCAGGATCAGCCCCAGCATTTT
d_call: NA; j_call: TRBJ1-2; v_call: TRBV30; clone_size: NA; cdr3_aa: CAWTGGYGYTF; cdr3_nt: TGTGCCTGGACCGGGGGTTATGGCTACACCTTC
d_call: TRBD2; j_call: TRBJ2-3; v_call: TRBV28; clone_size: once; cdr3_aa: CASNAHSGTRVTDTQYF; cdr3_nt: TGTGCCAGCAACGCCCACTCAGGGACTAGAGTCACAGATACGCAGTATTTT
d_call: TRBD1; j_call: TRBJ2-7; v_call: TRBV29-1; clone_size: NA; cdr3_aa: CSVAPRDRVAYEQYF; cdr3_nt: TGCAGCGTTGCCCCCCGGGACAGGGTAGCCTACGAGCAGTACTTC
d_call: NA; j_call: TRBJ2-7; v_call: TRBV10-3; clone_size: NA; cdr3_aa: CAITQRGALPSYEQYF; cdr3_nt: TGTGCCATCACCCAACGGGGGGCTCTTCCCTCCTACGAGCAGTACTTC
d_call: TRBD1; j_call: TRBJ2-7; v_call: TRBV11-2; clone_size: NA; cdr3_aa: CASSWGQVYEQYF; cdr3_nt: TGTGCCAGCAGCTGGGGACAGGTCTACGAGCAGTACTTC
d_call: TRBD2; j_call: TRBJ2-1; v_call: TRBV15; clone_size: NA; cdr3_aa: CATSREAGVSNEQFF; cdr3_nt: TGTGCCACCAGCAGAGAGGCGGGAGTGAGCAATGAGCAGTTCTTC
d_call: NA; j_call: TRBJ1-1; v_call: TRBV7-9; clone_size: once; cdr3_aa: CASSSGGLDLHEAFF; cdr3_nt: TGTGCCAGCAGCTCCGGGGGTTTGGACCTACATGAGGCTTTCTTT
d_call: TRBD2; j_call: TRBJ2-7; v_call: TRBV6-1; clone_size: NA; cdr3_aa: CASSEEAGIPYEQYF; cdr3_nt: TGTGCCAGCAGTGAGGAAGCGGGGATTCCCTACGAGCAGTACTTC
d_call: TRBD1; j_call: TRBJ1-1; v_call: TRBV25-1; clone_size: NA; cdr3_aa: CASSELDRAGTEAFF; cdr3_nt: TGTGCCAGCAGTGAATTGGACAGGGCGGGCACTGAAGCTTTCTTT
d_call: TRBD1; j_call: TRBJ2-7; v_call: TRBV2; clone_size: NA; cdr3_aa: CASSQNQGADEQYF; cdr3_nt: TGTGCCAGCAGTCAAAACCAGGGGGCTGATGAGCAGTACTTC
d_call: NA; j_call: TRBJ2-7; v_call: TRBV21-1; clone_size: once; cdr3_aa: CASSKDWGLAGEQYF; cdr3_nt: TGTGCCAGCAGCAAAGATTGGGGACTAGCTGGGGAGCAGTACTTC
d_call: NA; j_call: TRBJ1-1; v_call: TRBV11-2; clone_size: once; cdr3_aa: CASSLGGGGNTEAFF; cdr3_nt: TGTGCCAGCAGCTTAGGCGGGGGGGGGAACACTGAAGCTTTCTTT
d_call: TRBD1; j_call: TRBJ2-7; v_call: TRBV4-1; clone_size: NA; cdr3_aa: CASSLGQGWYEQYF; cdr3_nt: TGCGCCAGCAGCCTGGGACAGGGTTGGTACGAGCAGTACTTC
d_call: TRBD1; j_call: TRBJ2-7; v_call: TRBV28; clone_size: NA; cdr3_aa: CASSLYGTGDYEQYF; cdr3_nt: TGTGCCAGCAGCCTTTACGGGACAGGGGACTACGAGCAGTACTTC
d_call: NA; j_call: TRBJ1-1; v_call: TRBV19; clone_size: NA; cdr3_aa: CASRQGSTEAFF; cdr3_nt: TGTGCCAGTAGGCAGGGGAGCACTGAAGCTTTCTTT
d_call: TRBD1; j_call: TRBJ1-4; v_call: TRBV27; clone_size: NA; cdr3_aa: CASSLAYGQGNEKLFF; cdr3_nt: TGTGCCAGCAGTTTAGCCTACGGACAGGGTAATGAAAAACTGTTTTTT
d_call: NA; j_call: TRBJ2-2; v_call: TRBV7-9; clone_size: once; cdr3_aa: CASSYPAGELFF; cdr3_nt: TGTGCCAGCAGCTACCCGGCCGGGGAGCTGTTTTTT
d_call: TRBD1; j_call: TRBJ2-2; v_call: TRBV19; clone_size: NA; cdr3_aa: CAAGTGGTGELFF; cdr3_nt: TGTGCCGCCGGGACAGGCGGGACCGGGGAGCTGTTTTTT
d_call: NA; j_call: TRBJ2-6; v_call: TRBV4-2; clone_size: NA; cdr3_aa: CASRTARGSGANVLTF; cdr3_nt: TGTGCCAGCAGGACAGCTCGTGGCTCTGGGGCCAACGTCCTGACTTTC
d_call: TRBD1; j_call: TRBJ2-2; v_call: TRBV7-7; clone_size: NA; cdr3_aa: CASSSGTGRGGELFF; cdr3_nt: TGTGCCAGCAGCTCCGGGACAGGGAGAGGCGGGGAGCTGTTTTTT
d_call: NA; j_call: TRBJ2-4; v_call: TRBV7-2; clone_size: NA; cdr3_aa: CASRLSGLEGIENIQYF; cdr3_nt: TGTGCCAGCAGACTAAGCGGGCTGGAAGGGATCGAAAACATTCAGTACTTC
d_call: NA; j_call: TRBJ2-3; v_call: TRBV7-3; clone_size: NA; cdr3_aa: CASSLTSGVSTDTQYF; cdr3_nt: TGTGCCAGCAGCTTAACGTCGGGAGTCTCCACAGATACGCAGTATTTT
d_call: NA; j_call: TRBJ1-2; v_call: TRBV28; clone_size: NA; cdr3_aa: CAARTPYGYTF; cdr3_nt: TGTGCCGCCAGGACTCCTTATGGCTACACCTTC
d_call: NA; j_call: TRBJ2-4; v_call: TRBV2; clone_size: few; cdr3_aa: CASSGGQIAKNIQYF; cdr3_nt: TGTGCCAGCAGTGGCGGGCAGATAGCCAAAAACATTCAGTACTTC
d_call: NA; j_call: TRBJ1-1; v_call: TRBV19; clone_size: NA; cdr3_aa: CASSLNRARNTEAFF; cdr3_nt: TGTGCCAGTAGTCTCAACAGGGCGCGGAACACTGAAGCTTTCTTT
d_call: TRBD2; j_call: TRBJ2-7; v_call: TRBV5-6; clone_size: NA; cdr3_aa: CASSWARLAGGGSYEQYF; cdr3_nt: TGTGCCAGCAGCTGGGCAAGACTAGCGGGGGGGGGCTCCTACGAGCAGTACTTC
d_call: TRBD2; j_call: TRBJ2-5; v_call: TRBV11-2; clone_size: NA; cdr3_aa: CASSLQWTSVKETQYF; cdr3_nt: TGTGCCAGCAGCCTACAATGGACTAGCGTTAAAGAGACCCAGTACTTC
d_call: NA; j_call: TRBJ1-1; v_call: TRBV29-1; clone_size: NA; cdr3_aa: CSVSLDTEAFF; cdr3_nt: TGCAGCGTTTCCCTAGACACTGAAGCTTTCTTT
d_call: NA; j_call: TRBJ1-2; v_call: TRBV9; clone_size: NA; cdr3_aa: CASSVAPGTNYGYTF; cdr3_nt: TGTGCCAGCAGCGTAGCCCCAGGGACTAACTATGGCTACACCTTC
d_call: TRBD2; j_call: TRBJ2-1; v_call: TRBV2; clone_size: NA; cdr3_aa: CASRWGGAYNEQFF; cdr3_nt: TGTGCCAGCAGATGGGGGGGGGCCTACAATGAGCAGTTCTTC
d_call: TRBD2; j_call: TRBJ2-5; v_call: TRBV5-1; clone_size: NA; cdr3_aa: CASSPLGGETQYF; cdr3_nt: TGCGCCAGCAGCCCCCTCGGGGGGGAGACCCAGTACTTC
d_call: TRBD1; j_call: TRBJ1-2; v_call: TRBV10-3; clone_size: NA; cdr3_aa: CAISESGQGNYGCTF; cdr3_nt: TGTGCCATCAGTGAGTCGGGACAGGGGAACTATGGCTGCACCTTC
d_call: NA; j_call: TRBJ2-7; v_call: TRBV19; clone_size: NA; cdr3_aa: CASSGAFSSGQYF; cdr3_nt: TGTGCCAGTAGTGGAGCCTTCAGTTCCGGGCAGTACTTC
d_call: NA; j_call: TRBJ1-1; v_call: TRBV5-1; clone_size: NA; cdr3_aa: CASSLVAGAGSTEAFF; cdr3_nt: TGCGCCAGCAGCTTGGTAGCTGGGGCAGGGTCCACTGAAGCTTTCTTT
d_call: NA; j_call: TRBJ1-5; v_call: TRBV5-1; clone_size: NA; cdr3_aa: CASSLEGGNQPQHF; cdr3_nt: TGCGCCAGCAGCTTGGAAGGAGGGAATCAGCCCCAGCATTTT
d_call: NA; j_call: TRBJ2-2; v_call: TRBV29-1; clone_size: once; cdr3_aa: CSALNTGELFF; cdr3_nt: TGCAGCGCCCTCAACACCGGGGAGCTGTTTTTT
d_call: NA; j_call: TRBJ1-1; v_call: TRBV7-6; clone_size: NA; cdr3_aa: CASSQDTNTEAFF; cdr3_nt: TGTGCCAGCAGCCAGGACACCAACACTGAAGCTTTCTTT